The TCR beta chain under discussion was sequenced for a study of T cell responses to AZD1222 COVID-19 vaccine. General observations from the study: Repertoire sampling occurred only after the peak T cell response. Across spike, vaccine-associated CD4 TCRs were found, dominant at 160-218 and 743-854. Reportedly, nearly half the spike-specific TCRs target unmutated variant regions.

The CDR3 is made up of 13 amino acids. The V gene's germline CDR1 is SQVTM and CDR2 ANQGSEA. V was pared by 7 bases and J by 2 bases, with 4 bases of the junction left unmatched. Assay: immunoSEQ multiplex PCR; the TCRdb copy retains only in-frame clones and omits some. The table has about 85,000 clones, 86% seen once. In regard to this clone: The antigen remains undetermined.

The sequencing here drew on peripheral blood, taken on day 0 of AZD1222 vaccination. The receptor was isolated from an adult in good health. The V call is TRBV29-1, the J call TRBJ1-5; 8 positions match TRBD1. The CDR3: CSAAGQGNQPQHF. CDR3 bases: TGCAGCGCCGCGGGACAGGGCAATCAGCCCCAGCATTTT.